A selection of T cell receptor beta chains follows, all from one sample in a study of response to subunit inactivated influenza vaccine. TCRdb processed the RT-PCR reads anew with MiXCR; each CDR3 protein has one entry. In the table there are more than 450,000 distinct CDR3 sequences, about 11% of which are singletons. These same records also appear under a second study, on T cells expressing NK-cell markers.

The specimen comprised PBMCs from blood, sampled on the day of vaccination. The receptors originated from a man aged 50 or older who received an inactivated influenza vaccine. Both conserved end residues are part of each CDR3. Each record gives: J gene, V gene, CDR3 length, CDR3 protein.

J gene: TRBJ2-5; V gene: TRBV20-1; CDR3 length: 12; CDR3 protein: CSAHRETETQYF
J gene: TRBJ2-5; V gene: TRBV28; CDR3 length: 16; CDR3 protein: CASSLFGAKRQETQYF
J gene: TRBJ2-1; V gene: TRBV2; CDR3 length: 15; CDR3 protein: CASSEFGTGGNQQFF
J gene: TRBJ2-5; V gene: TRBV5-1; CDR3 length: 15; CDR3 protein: CASSSSQGLQETQYF
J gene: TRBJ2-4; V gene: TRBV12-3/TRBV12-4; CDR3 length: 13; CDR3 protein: CASSLDQVAIQYF
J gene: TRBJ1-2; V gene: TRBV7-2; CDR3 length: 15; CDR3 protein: CASSASPNRGYGYTF
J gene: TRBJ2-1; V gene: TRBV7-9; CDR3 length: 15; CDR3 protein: CASSPWGQGQNEQFF
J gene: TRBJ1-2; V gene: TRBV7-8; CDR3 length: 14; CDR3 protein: CASRPGQSNYGYTF
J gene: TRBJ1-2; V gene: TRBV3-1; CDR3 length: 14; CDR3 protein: CASRGLGTNYGYTF
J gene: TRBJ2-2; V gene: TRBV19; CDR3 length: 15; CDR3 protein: CASSISEGLPGELFF
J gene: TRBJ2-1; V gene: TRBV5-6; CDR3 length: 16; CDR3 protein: CASSLVPSGAIDEQFF
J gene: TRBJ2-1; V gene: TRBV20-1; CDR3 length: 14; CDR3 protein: CSAKRDRDSGEQFF
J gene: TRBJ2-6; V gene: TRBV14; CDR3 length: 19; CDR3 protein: CASSRGRTFGASGANVLTF
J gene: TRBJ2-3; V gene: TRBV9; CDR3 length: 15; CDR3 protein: CASSLDAGGTDTQYF
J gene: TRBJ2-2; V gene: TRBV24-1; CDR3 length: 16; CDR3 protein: CATSVSTGGITGELFF
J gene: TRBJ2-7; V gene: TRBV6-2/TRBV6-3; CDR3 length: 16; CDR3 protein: CASSWDQSTFSYEQYF
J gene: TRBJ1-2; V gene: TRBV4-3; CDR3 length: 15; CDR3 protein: CASSHQSVKHDGYTF
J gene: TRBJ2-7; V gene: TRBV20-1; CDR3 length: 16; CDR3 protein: CSGADSGRSSFYEQYF
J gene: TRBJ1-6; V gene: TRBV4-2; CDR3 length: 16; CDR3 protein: CASSQDQTGLNSPLHF
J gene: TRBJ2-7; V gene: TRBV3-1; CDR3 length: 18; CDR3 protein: CASSHGLAGGPLAYEQYF
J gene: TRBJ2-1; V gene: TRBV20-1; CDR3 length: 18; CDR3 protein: CSARDRPGQPVAYNEQFF
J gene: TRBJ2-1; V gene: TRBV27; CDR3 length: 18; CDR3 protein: CASSLTSPASTRYNEQFF
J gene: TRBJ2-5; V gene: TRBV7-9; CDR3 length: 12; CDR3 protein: CASSSGFGTQYF
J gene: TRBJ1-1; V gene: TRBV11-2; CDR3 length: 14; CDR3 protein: CASSVSTGARGAFF
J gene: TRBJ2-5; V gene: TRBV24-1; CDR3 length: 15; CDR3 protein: CATSDLGPFGETQYF
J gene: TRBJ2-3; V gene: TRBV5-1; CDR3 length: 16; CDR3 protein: CASSTPDRVNTDTQYF
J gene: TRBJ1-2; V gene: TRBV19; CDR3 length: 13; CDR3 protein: CASTPGAIYGYTF
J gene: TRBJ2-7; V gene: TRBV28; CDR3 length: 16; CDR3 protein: CASRTLLKDRETKQYF
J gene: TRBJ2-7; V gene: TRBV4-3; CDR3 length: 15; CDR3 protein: CASSQGLAQPYEQYF
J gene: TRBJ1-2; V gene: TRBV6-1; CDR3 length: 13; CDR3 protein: CASSESRVAGYTF
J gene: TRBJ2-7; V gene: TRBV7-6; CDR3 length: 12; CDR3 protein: CASSLVLGEQYF
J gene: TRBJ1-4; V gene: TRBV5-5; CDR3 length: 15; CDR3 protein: CASTKGGTGGEKLFF
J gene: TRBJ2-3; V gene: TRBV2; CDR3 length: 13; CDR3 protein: CASSGGQPDTQYF
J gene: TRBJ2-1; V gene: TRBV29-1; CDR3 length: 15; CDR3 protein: CSVLIVRGGDNEQFF
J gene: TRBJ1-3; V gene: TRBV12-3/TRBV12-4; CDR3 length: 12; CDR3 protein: CASSLGENTIYF
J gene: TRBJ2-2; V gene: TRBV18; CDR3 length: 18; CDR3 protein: CASSPVTVTGSNTGELFF
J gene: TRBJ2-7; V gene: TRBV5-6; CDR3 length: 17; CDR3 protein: CASSYRTSGTTSYEQYF
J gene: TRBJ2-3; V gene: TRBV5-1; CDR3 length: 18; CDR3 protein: CASSLVGWGVDATDTQYF
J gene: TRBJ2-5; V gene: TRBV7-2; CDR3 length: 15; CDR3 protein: CASSLGRVVQETQYF
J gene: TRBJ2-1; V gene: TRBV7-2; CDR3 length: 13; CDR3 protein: CASSQRERNEQFF
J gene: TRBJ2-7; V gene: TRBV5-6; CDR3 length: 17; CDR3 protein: CASSLWALKRGGLEQYF
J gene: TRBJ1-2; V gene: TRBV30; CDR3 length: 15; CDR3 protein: CAWSFSPPRVYGYTF
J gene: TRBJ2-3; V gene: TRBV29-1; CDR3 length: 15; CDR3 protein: CSVTAQGSFTDTQYF
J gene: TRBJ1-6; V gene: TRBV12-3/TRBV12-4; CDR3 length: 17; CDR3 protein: CASSLARGHRRNSPLHF
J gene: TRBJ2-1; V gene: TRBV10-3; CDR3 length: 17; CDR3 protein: CAISESVQASSYNEQFF
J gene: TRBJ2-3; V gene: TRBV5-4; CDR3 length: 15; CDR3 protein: CASSLALGNTDTQYF
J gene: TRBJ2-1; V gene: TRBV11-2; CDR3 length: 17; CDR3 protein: CASSLGATGGAYNEQFF
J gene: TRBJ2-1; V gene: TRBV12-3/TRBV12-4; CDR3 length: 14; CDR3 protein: CASSTEGRWNEQFF
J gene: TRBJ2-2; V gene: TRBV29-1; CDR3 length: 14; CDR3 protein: CSVADRRDTGELFF
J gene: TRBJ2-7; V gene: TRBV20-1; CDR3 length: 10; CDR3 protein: CSAWDSEQYF
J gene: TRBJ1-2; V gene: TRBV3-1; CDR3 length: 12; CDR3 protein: CASSQGRRGRTF
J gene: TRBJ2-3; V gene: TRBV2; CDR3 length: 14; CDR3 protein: CASRQDGPTDTQYF
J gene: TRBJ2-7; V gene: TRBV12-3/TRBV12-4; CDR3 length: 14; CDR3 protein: CASRSQGARGEQYF
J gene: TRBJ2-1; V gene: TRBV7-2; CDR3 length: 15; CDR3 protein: CASSLTAGGSLEQFF
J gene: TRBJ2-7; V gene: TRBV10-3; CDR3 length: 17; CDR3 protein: CAISAGTSGGPKYEQYF
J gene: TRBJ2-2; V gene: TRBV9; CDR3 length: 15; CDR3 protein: CASSGDRATRGELFF
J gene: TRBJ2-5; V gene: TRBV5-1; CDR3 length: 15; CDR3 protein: CASSLGLVPQETQYF